These 28 T cell receptor beta chains originate from one sample sequenced in a study of blood T cell repertoires in COVID-19. Profiling relied on immunoSEQ multiplex PCR, and the TCRdb table lists in-frame clones only, not all of them. The sample lists roughly 120,000 clones, over 65% occurring once. The sample comprised peripheral blood. These receptors were taken from a woman at least 80 years old with acute or convalescent COVID-19.

The chain joins TRBV28 to TRBJ1-2, with D uncertain. Germline V gene data show CDR1 as MDHEN and CDR2 as SYDVKM. The CDR3 totals 14 residues. Trimming cost V 2 bases and J 4 bases, with 11 bases left between them. The CDR3 bases are TGTGCCAGCAGTTTACCCCAGGTTTCCTATGGCTACACCTTC. Its protein product is CASSLPQVSYGYTF.

The chain couples TRBV7-8 to TRBJ1-1; perhaps TRBD1 as D (5 bases). This CDR3 region has 14 residues. Germline CDR1 reads SGHVS; CDR2 reads FQNEAQ. V lost 7 bases and J 1 base, leaving 13 bases between the germline ends. The DNA for the CDR3 is TGTGCCAGCACCCCAGGGTCGAGGAACACTGAAGCTTTCTTT. As protein: CASTPGSRNTEAFF.

Only a few counts were recorded for this clone. The V and J genes are TRBV27 and TRBJ2-7; 10 bases match TRBD1. The V segment lost 5 bases and the J segment 3 bases; nucleotides outside the gene matches: 13. The CDR3 loop spans 17 amino acids. Looked up from germline, CDR1 is MNHEY and CDR2 is SMNVEV (reference sequence). The CDR3 DNA follows: TGTGCCAGCAGTGCGCGAAACCCGGGACAGGGGCTCTACGAGCAGTACTTC. Encoded protein: CASSARNPGQGLYEQYF.

The genes are TRBV7-9 and TRBJ1-3, with D unclear. V was trimmed by 2 bases and J by 2 bases, leaving 7 bases between them. Germline V gene lookup returns CDR1 SEHNR and CDR2 FQNEAQ (reference sequence). There are 14 residues in the CDR3. As DNA, the CDR3 is TGTGCCAGCAGCTTAATCGGGGCTGGAAACACCATATATTTT. Protein sequence: CASSLIGAGNTIYF.

The rearrangement links TRBV28 to TRBJ2-3, with TRBD2 as a possible D gene (5 bases). In germline, CDR1 is MDHEN, CDR2 SYDVKM. CDR3 length: 15 amino acids. V was pared by 7 bases and J by 3 bases, with 17 bases between. CDR3 in amino acids: CASTSPGGGTDTQYF. The CDR3 DNA sequence: TGTGCCAGCACCTCCCCAGGAGGTGGTACAGATACGCAGTATTTT.

Only a few counts were recorded for this clone. This chain connects TRBV2 to TRBJ2-7; 13 bases are shared with TRBD2. The germline V gene encodes CDR1 SNHLY and CDR2 FYNNEI. This CDR3 spans 15 amino acids. With V trimmed by 6 bases and J by 2 bases, 4 bases remained unmatched. CDR3 DNA: TGTGCCAGCAGGGTACTAGCGGGAGGGGCCTACGAGCAGTACTTC. Translating it yields CASRVLAGGAYEQYF.

This clone was observed a handful of times. Other DNA sequences in this specimen translate into the identical CDR3. CDR3 amino acids: CASSPTGTVKETQYF. DNA for the CDR3: TGTGCCAGCTCACCCACCGGGACAGTTAAAGAGACCCAGTACTTC. The chain joins TRBV18 to TRBJ2-5; 7 bases line up with TRBD1. Germline loops: CDR1 KGHSH, CDR2 LQKENI. J was trimmed by 3 bases and V by 3 bases; bases with no gene match: 7. The CDR3 loop spans 15 amino acids.

This clone was picked up a small number of times. The V call is TRBV30, the J call TRBJ1-1; 9 positions match TRBD1. The CDR3 runs 12 residues. The V gene end was trimmed by 4 bases and the J gene end by 6 bases; junction bases not matched to a gene: 3. Germline V gives CDR1 GTSNPN, CDR2 SVGIG (reference sequence). The CDR3: CAWTRTGAEAFF. CDR3 DNA: TGTGCCTGGACTAGGACAGGGGCTGAAGCTTTCTTT.

The J gene is TRBJ2-7, the V gene TRBV5-1, with 7 bases matching TRBD1. Germline V CDR1 and CDR2: SGHRS, YFSETQ. The CDR3 has 14 residues. The trim removed 1 base at V and 2 bases at J, leaving 3 bases unmatched. CDR3 sequence: CASSLPGTAYEQYF. In DNA, the CDR3 is TGCGCCAGCAGCTTGCCCGGGACAGCCTACGAGCAGTACTTC. The variable domain in full, completed from reference TRBV5-1 and TRBJ2-7, reads KAGVTQTPRYLIKTRGQQVTLSCSPISGHRSVSWYQQTPGQGLQFLFEYFSETQRNKGNFPGRFSGRQFSNSRSEMNVSTLELGDSALYLCASSLPGTAYEQYFGPGTRLTVT.

The chain has TRBV12-3 or TRBV12-4 and TRBJ2-3; TRBD1 might be the D (5 bases). V shed 3 bases and J shed 3 bases, with 7 bases lying between them. This CDR3 spans 13 amino acids. The CDR3 DNA follows: TGTGCCAGCAGTTTTCAGGGAACAGATACGCAGTATTTT. Encoded protein: CASSFQGTDTQYF.

This rearrangement joins TRBV4-2 to TRBJ1-2, with 8 nucleotides matching TRBD1. From germline, CDR1 is LGHNA and CDR2 YNFKEQ. J lost 4 bases, V lost 0 bases, and 7 bases had no gene match. CDR3 length: 16 residues. CDR3 residues: CASSQDAGGWGYGYTF. The DNA of the CDR3 is TGTGCCAGCAGCCAAGACGCAGGGGGCTGGGGCTATGGCTACACCTTC.

The chain couples TRBV7-6 to TRBJ2-2; 9 nucleotides agree with TRBD2. Losses at the gene ends were 1 base for V and 4 bases for J; bases not matched to a gene: 10. The CDR3 contains 18 residues. In germline, CDR1 is SGHVS, CDR2 FNYEAQ. The CDR3 loop reads CASSLEVRAGGATGELFF. The CDR3 DNA is TGTGCCAGCAGCTTAGAAGTCCGCGCGGGGGGGGCCACCGGGGAGCTGTTTTTT.

The rearrangement uses TRBV5-1 and TRBJ2-1; 12 positions match TRBD2. With 3 bases clipped from V and 8 bases from J, the junction kept 6 bases outside the gene matches. CDR3 size: 15 residues. Germline lookup yields CDR1 SGHRS and CDR2 YFSETQ. In DNA form, the CDR3 reads TGCGCCAGCAGCTCTAGCGGGGGGGACCCCTATGAGCAGTTCTTC. Translation: CASSSSGGDPYEQFF.

This chain uses TRBV19 with TRBJ1-4; 9 bases match TRBD1. The V and J ends lost 5 bases and 6 bases, in that order; junction bases with no gene match: 1. CDR1 LNHDA and CDR2 SQIVND come from the germline V gene (reference sequence). This CDR3 is built from 13 residues. The CDR3 DNA reads TGTGCCAGTAGTGGACAGGGGCATGAAAAACTGTTTTTT. This sequence encodes CASSGQGHEKLFF.

This chain uses TRBV28 with TRBJ2-7, with unresolved D. The CDR3 is 11 residues long. Looked up from germline, CDR1 is MDHEN and CDR2 is SYDVKM. V dropped 7 bases and J dropped 6 bases, with 10 bases sitting between them. In DNA, the CDR3 is TGTGCCAGCACGGTCGGTGGCGAGCAGTACTTC. This encodes CASTVGGEQYF. Complete variable domain (other parts from reference TRBV28 and TRBJ2-7): DVKVTQSSRYLVKRTGEKVFLECVQDMDHENMFWYRQDPGLGLRLIYFSYDVKMKEKGDIPEGYSVSREKKERFSLILESASTNQTSMYLCASTVGGEQYFGPGTRLTVT.

The CDR3 loop is CASSGGGARGQPQHF. In DNA, the CDR3 is TGTGCCAGCAGTGGAGGGGGGGCCCGGGGTCAGCCCCAGCATTTT. The chain has TRBV2 and TRBJ1-5, with D possibly TRBD1 on 6 matching bases. Germline V gene lookup returns CDR1 SNHLY and CDR2 FYNNEI. This CDR3 has 15 amino acids. The germline V and J ends were trimmed by 4 bases and 6 bases, with 16 bases remaining between them.

This chain links TRBV6-2 or TRBV6-3 with TRBJ1-5; 7 bases are shared with TRBD1. V lost 4 bases and J lost 2; bases outside the gene matches: 8. The CDR3 sequence is 16 residues long. Looked up from germline, CDR1 is MNHEY and CDR2 is SVGEGT. In DNA form, the CDR3 reads TGTGCCAGCAGTTCCCTTCTAACAGGGGGCAATCAGCCCCAGCATTTT. This gives the protein CASSSLLTGGNQPQHF.

In this sample, this clone turned up a few times. This chain links TRBV11-3 with TRBJ2-3; tentative D call: TRBD2 (6 bases). The CDR3 is 15 amino acids. V dropped 0 bases and J dropped 5 bases, with 12 bases sitting between them. The germline CDR1 and CDR2 sequences are SGHNT and YENEEA. Written as DNA, the CDR3 is TGTGCCAGCAGCTTAGAGGCCTGGAGGGGAGATACGCAGTATTTT. Encoded protein: CASSLEAWRGDTQYF.

V usage is TRBV6-5 and J usage is TRBJ2-7, with TRBD1 matching 12 bases. J was trimmed by 7 bases and V by 6 bases; bases with no gene match: 7. The CDR3 totals 14 residues. CDR1 and CDR2 from the germline V gene are MNHEY and SVGAGI. CDR3 amino acids: CASRRDRGPGEQYF. CDR3 bases: TGTGCCAGCAGAAGGGACAGGGGGCCGGGAGAGCAGTACTTC.

The chain employs TRBV11-2 and TRBJ1-3; 9 nucleotides line up with TRBD1. The CDR3 runs 14 residues. Germline CDR1 SGHAT, CDR2 FQNNGV. The V and J ends lost 1 base and 9 bases, in that order; junction bases with no gene match: 4. CDR3 in DNA: TGTGCCAGCAGCTTAGGTCGACAGGGGGTCACCATATATTTT. Translating gives CASSLGRQGVTIYF.

The genes are TRBV19 and TRBJ2-5; 7 bases align to TRBD1. The CDR3 runs to 15 residues. V shed 5 bases, J shed 2 bases, and the junction held 8 bases outside the gene matches. Germline CDR1 reads LNHDA; CDR2 reads SQIVND (reference sequence). CDR3 amino acids: CASSPRPGQQETQYF. The CDR3 nucleotides read TGTGCCAGTAGTCCTCGACCGGGACAGCAAGAGACCCAGTACTTC.

The chain couples TRBV3-1 (or the pseudogene TRBV3-2) to TRBJ2-7, with 9 bases matching TRBD1. Looked up from germline, CDR1 is LGHDT and CDR2 is YNNKEL (reference sequence). CDR3 length equals 15 residues. V was clipped by 6 bases and J by 1 base; unmatched bases: 7. The CDR3: CASSSDRGISYEQYF. The CDR3 bases are TGTGCCAGCAGTTCGGACAGGGGAATATCCTACGAGCAGTACTTC.

This clone has only a few counts. V gene TRBV6-4 combines with J gene TRBJ1-6; 8 nucleotides line up with TRBD1. The junction had 6 bases not matched to a gene; V was cut back by 10 bases and J by 7 bases. CDR3 size: 13 residues. CDR1 is MRHNA, CDR2 SNTAGT, per germline. CDR3 nucleotide sequence: TGTGCCAACCCGGGACAGGAAAATTCACCCCTCCACTTT. This sequence encodes CANPGQENSPLHF.

The chain employs TRBV27 and TRBJ2-7, with D maybe TRBD1 (6 bases). Trimming cost V 5 bases and J 7 bases, with 12 bases left between them. CDR1 is MNHEY and CDR2 is SMNVEV in the germline V gene (reference sequence). The CDR3 is 12 residues long. CDR3 residues: CASSLGTNEQYF. The CDR3 DNA reads TGTGCCAGCAGTCTGGGGACAAATGAGCAGTACTTC.

A single count supports this clone. In the same sample, other DNA sequences code for this CDR3. The genes are TRBV5-1 and TRBJ2-3; TRBD1 is a possible D gene (5 bases). CDR1 is SGHRS, CDR2 YFSETQ, per germline. V shed 0 bases and J shed 1 base, with 9 bases lying between them. CDR3 length equals 15 residues. The CDR3, as DNA: TGCGCCAGCAGCTTGGGGGGCGCGGGCACAGATACGCAGTATTTT. Encoded protein: CASSLGGAGTDTQYF.

The chain uses TRBV4-1 and TRBJ2-4; 10 nucleotides line up with TRBD1. The germline V gene encodes CDR1 MGHRA and CDR2 YSYEKL. V gave up 3 bases and J gave up 0 bases; unmatched junction bases: 14. The CDR3 is made up of 20 amino acids. CDR3 sequence reads: CASSHDRGLYAKLAKNIQYF. CDR3 coding DNA: TGCGCCAGCAGCCACGACAGGGGGCTATATGCAAAGCTAGCCAAAAACATTCAGTACTTC.

The V call is TRBV11-3, the J call TRBJ2-7, with a possible D match to TRBD1 (6 bases). Germline assignment: CDR1 SGHNT and CDR2 YENEEA. CDR3 length: 15 residues. V was trimmed by 3 bases and J by 5 bases, leaving 17 bases between them. CDR3 bases: TGTGCCAGCAGCTTGCGACAGGCCCCTACGGACGAGCAGTACTTC. Translation: CASSLRQAPTDEQYF.

The chain has TRBV6-2 or TRBV6-3 and TRBJ1-5; 12 bases map to TRBD1. The CDR3 loop spans 14 amino acids. J was trimmed by 5 bases and V by 5 bases; bases with no gene match: 1. From germline, CDR1 is MNHEY and CDR2 SVGEGT. The CDR3 DNA reads TGTGCCAGCAGTGGGACAGGGGGCGATCAGCCCCAGCATTTT. As protein: CASSGTGGDQPQHF.